Listed below are T cell receptor beta chains from one sample, sequenced in a study of graft-versus-host responses after intestinal transplantation. Data came from immunoSEQ multiplex PCR; TCRdb stores just in-frame clones and leaves some out. The table records 45,000 to 55,000 clones, more than 80% of them present only once. The starting material was PBMCs, obtained nearly 670 days after intestinal transplant. The source of these receptors is a human patient who received an intestinal transplant, so some T cells may come from the graft donor. CDR3s include the opening cysteine and the closing phenylalanine or tryptophan. D genes are given only for firm matches. Clone size is not always given. Where it is, it says once, few, many or a class for expanded clones.

d_gene	v_gene	abundance	j_gene	CDR3aa	CDR3nt
TRBD1	TRBV15	-	TRBJ1-4	CATSRDGTGYEKLFF	TGTGCCACCAGCAGAGATGGGACAGGATATGAAAAACTGTTTTTT
-	TRBV7-8	-	TRBJ2-5	CASSTHGQLQETQYF	TGTGCCAGCAGCACCCACGGACAGCTCCAAGAGACCCAGTACTTC
TRBD1	TRBV28	once	TRBJ1-5	CASSEQGPEGQPQHF	TGTGCCAGCAGCGAACAGGGGCCGGAGGGTCAGCCCCAGCATTTT
TRBD2	TRBV4-1	-	TRBJ2-1	CASSQEVRAGGLFF	TGCGCCAGCAGCCAAGAGGTCCGAGCGGGGGGGCTGTTCTTC
-	TRBV10-1	-	TRBJ2-1	CASSAVSGGSGNEQFF	TGCGCCAGCAGTGCCGTTTCGGGGGGCTCGGGGAATGAGCAGTTCTTC
-	TRBV5-4	-	TRBJ2-3	CASSLGPGADTQYF	TGTGCCAGCAGCTTGGGACCTGGGGCAGATACGCAGTATTTT
-	TRBV30	-	TRBJ2-7	CAWRQGYEQYF	TGTGCCTGGAGACAAGGCTACGAGCAGTACTTC
-	TRBV29-1	-	TRBJ1-2	CSVVGEGGWDGYTF	TGCAGCGTTGTTGGTGAGGGAGGCTGGGATGGCTACACCTTC
TRBD1	TRBV5-6	-	TRBJ1-1	CASSPGVGTGVNTEAFF	TGTGCCAGCAGCCCGGGGGTCGGCACAGGGGTAAACACTGAAGCTTTCTTT
TRBD1	TRBV4-1	-	TRBJ1-5	CASSHYRGRDQPQHF	TGCGCCAGCAGCCACTACAGGGGTAGGGATCAGCCCCAGCATTTT
-	TRBV6-1	-	TRBJ1-2	CASTRIYGYTF	TGTGCCAGCACCAGGATCTATGGCTACACCTTC
TRBD2	TRBV27	-	TRBJ2-1	CASSQTSGPVIHNEQFF	TGTGCCAGCAGTCAAACTAGCGGGCCGGTTATACACAATGAGCAGTTCTTC